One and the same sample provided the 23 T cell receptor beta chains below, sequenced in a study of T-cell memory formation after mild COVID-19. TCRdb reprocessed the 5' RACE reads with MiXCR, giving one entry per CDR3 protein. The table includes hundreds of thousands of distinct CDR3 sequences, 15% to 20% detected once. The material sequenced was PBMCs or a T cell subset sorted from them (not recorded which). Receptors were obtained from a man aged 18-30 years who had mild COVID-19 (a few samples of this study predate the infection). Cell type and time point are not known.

The CDR3 nucleotides read TGTGCCAGCAGTTCTAGACTGGGGCGGACAGATACGCAGTATTTT. Translated, it gives CASSSRLGRTDTQYF. The rearrangement links TRBV6-5 to TRBJ2-3; tentative D call: TRBD1 (5 bases). Germline-derived CDR1 and CDR2 are MNHEY and SVGAGI. The CDR3 has 15 residues. Between the trimmed V and J ends, which lost 4 bases and 3 bases, there was a span of 14 bases.

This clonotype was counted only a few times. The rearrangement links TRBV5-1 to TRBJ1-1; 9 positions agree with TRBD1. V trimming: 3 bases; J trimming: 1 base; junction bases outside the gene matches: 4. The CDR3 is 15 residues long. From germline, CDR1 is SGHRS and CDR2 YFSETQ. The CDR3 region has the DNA TGCGCCAGCAGCTGGACAGGGGCCACGAACACTGAAGCTTTCTTT. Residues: CASSWTGATNTEAFF.

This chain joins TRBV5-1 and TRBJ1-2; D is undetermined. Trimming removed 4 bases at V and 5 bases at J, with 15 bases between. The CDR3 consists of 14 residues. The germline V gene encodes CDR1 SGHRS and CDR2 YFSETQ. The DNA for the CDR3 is TGCGCCAGCAGCGCAACGCAGAAATCATATGGCTACACCTTC. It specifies CASSATQKSYGYTF.

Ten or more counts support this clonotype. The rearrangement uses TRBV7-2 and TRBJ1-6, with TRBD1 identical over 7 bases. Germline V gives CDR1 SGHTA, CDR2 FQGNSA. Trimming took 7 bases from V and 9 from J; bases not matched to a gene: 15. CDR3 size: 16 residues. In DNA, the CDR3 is TGTGCCAGCAAGACGAGCTGGGGACAGCTGGGTTCACCCCTCCACTTT. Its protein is CASKTSWGQLGSPLHF.

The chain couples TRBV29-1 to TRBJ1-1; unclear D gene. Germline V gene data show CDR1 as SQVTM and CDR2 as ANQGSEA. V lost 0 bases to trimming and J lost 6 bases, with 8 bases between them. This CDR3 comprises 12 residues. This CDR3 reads CSVEDGGAEAFF. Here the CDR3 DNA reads TGCAGCGTTGAAGACGGTGGGGCTGAAGCTTTCTTT. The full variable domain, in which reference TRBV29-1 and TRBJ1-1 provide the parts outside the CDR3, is SAVISQKPSRDICQRGTSLTIQCQVDSQVTMMFWYRQQPGQSLTLIATANQGSEATYESGFVIDKFPISRPNLTFSTLTVSNMSPEDSSIYLCSVEDGGAEAFFGQGTRLTVV.

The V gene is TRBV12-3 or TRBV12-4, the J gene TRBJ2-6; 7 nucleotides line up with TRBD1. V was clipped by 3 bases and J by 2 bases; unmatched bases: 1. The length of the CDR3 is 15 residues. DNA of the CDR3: TGTGCCAGCAGTTTCCAGGGGGCTGGGGCCAACGTCCTGACTTTC. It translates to CASSFQGAGANVLTF.

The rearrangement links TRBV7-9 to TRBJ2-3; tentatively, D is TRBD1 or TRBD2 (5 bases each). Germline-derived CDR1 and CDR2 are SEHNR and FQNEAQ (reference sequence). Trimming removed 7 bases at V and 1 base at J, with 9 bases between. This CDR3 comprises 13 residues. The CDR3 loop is CASTGPRTDTQYF. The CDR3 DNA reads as TGTGCCAGCACGGGGCCGCGCACAGATACGCAGTATTTT.

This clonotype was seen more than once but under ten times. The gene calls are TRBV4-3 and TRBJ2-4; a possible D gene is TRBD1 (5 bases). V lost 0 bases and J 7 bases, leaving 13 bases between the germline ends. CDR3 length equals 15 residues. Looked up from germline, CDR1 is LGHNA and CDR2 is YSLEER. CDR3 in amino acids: CASSQDAQGENIQYF. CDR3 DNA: TGCGCCAGCAGCCAAGACGCGCAGGGCGAGAACATTCAGTACTTC.

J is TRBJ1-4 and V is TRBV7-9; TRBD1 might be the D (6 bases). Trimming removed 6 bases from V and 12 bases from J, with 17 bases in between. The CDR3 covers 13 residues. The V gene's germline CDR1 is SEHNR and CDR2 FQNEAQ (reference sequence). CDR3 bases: TGTGCCAGCAGGGACGGGACAACGAGAGAACTGTTTTTT. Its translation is CASRDGTTRELFF.

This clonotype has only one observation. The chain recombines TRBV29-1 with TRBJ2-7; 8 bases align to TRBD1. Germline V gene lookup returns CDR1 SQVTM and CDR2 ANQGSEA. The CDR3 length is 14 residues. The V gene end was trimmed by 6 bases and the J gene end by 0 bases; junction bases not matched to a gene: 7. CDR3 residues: CSVTWTGISYEQYF. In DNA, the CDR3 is TGCAGCGTCACTTGGACAGGGATCTCCTACGAGCAGTACTTC.

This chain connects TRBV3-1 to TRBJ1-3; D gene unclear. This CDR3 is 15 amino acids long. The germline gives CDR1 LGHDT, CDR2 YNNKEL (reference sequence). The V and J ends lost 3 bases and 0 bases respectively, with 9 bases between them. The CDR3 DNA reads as TGTGCCAGCAGCCAGGGGAGCTTCTCTGGAAACACCATATATTTT. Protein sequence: CASSQGSFSGNTIYF.

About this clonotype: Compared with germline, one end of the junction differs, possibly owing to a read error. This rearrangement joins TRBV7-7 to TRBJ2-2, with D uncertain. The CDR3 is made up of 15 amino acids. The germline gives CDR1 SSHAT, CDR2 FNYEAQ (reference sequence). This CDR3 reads CASSPTATNTGELFF. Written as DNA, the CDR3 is TGTGCTAGCAGCCCCACGGCAACGAACACCGGGGAGCTGTTTTTT.

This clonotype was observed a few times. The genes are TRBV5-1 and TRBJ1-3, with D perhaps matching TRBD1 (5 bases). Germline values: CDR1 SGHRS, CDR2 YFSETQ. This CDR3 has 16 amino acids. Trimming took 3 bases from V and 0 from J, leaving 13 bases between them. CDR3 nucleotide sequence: TGCGCCAGCAGCTACGGGGACTCCCGCTCTGGAAACACCATATATTTT. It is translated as CASSYGDSRSGNTIYF.

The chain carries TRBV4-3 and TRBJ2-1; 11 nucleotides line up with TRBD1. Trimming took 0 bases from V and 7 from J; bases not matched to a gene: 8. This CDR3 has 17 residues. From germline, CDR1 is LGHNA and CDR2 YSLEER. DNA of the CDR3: TGCGCCAGCAGCCAAGACGGGTATAGGGACAGGGGGAATGAGCAGTTCTTC. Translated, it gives CASSQDGYRDRGNEQFF.

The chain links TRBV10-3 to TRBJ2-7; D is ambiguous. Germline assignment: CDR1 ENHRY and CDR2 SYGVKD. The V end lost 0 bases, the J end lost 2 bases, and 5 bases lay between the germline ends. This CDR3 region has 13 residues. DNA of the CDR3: TGTGCCATCAGTGAGTCGACGGCCTACGAGCAGTACGTC. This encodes CAISESTAYEQYV.

CDR3 sequence: CSAYGQGLRGYTF. CDR3 nucleotides: TGCAGTGCTTACGGACAGGGCCTGCGGGGCTACACCTTC. The V and J genes are TRBV20-1 and TRBJ1-2, with 8 positions matching TRBD1. Per germline, CDR1 DFQATT and CDR2 SNEGSKA (reference sequence). V gave up 5 bases and J gave up 8 bases; unmatched junction bases: 10. The CDR3 covers 13 residues.

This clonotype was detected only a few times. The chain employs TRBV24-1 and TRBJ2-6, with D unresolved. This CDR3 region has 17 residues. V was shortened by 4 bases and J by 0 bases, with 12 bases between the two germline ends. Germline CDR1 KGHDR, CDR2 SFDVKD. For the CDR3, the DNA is TGTGCCACCAGTGACGGGCCTGGCGACTCTGGGGCCAACGTCCTGACTTTC. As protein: CATSDGPGDSGANVLTF.

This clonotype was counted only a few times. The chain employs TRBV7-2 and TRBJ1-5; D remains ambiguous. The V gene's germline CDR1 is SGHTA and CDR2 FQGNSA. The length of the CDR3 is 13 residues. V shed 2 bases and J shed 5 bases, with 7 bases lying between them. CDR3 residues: CASSLSVYQPQHF. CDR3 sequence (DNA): TGTGCCAGCAGCTTATCGGTTTATCAGCCCCAGCATTTT.

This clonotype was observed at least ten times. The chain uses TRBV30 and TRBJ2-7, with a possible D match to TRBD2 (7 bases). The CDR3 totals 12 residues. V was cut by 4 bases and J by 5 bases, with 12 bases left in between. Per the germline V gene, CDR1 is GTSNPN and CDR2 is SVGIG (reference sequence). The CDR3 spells CAWNREGDEQYF. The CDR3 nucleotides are TGTGCCTGGAACAGGGAGGGCGACGAGCAGTACTTC.

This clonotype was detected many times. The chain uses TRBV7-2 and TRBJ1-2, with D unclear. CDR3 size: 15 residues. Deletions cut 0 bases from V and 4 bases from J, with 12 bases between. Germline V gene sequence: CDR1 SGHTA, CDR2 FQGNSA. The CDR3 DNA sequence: TGTGCCAGCAGCTTAGCGCGCAGCCATGCCTATGGCTACACCTTC. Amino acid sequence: CASSLARSHAYGYTF.

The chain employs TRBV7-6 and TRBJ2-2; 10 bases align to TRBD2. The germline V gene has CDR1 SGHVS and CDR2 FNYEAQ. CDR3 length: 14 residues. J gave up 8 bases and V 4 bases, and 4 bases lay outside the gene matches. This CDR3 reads CASSYSGGAGELFF. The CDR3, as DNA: TGTGCCAGCAGCTACAGCGGGGGGGCTGGGGAGCTGTTTTTT. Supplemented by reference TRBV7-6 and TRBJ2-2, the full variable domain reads GAGVSQSPRYKVTKRGQDVALRCDPISGHVSLYWYRQALGQGPEFLTYFNYEAQQDKSGLPNDRFSAERPEGSISTLTIQRTEQRDSAMYRCASSYSGGAGELFFGEGSRLTVL.

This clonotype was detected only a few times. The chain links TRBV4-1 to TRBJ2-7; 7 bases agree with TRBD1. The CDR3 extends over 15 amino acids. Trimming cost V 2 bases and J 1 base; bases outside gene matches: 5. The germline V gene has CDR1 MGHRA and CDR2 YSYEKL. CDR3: CASSQRDSFSYEQYF. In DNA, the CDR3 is TGCGCCAGCAGCCAACGGGACAGTTTTTCCTACGAGCAGTACTTC.

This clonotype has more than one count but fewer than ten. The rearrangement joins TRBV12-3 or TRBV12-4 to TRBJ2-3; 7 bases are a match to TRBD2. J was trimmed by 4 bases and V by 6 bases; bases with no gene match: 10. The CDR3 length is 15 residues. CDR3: CASRPTSKWADTQYF. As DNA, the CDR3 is TGTGCCAGCAGGCCGACTAGCAAGTGGGCAGATACGCAGTATTTT.